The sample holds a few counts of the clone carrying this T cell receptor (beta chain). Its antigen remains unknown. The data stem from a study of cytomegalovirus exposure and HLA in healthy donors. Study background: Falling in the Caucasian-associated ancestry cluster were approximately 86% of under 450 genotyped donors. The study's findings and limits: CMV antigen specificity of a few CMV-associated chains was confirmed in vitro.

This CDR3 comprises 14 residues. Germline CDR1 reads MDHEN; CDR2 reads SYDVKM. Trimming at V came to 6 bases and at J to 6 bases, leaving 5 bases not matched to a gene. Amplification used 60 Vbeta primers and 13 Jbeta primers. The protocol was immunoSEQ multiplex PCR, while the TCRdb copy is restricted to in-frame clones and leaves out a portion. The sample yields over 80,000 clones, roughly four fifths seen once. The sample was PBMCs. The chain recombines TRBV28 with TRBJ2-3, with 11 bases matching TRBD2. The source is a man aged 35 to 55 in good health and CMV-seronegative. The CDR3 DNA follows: TGTGCCAGCAGACTAGCGGGGGACTGGGATACGCAGTATTTT. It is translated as CASRLAGDWDTQYF.